This passage covers 10 T cell receptor beta chains from one sample sequenced in a study of Ad26.COV2.S vaccination and SARS-CoV-2 variants. Treatment meaning: 19 received Ad26.COV2.S at low or high dose, single or two shots; roughly 5 received placebo; per-sample allocation not given. Sampling happened 63 days after the first vaccine or placebo injection. Measured with immunoSEQ multiplex PCR; TCRdb has only the in-frame clones, and not every one. The sample has roughly 700,000 clones; 89% are singletons. The sequences come from peripheral blood, collected in a trial of Ad26.COV2.S vaccine versus placebo. The receptors were gathered from a person aged 18-65 years who received the Ad26.COV2.S COVID-19 vaccine or a placebo.

V and J are TRBV5-1 and TRBJ2-2; TRBD1 or TRBD2 may be the D gene (5 bases each). Trimming took 5 bases from V and 7 from J, leaving 9 bases between them. Germline V gene lookup returns CDR1 SGHRS and CDR2 YFSETQ. This CDR3 has 12 residues. As DNA, the CDR3 is TGCGCCAGCAGGGGGGAGAGCGGGGAGCTGTTTTTT. Protein product: CASRGESGELFF.

This sequence joins TRBV5-1 and TRBJ2-7; 8 bases map to TRBD1. Losses at the gene ends were 1 base for V and 6 bases for J; bases not matched to a gene: 12. The CDR3 runs to 16 residues. Looked up from germline, CDR1 is SGHRS and CDR2 is YFSETQ. The CDR3 region has the DNA TGCGCCAGCAGCTTGCTAGGACAGGGCAATGGTGGCGAGCAGTACTTC. This codes for CASSLLGQGNGGEQYF. The whole variable domain, remainder taken from reference TRBV5-1 and TRBJ2-7, is KAGVTQTPRYLIKTRGQQVTLSCSPISGHRSVSWYQQTPGQGLQFLFEYFSETQRNKGNFPGRFSGRQFSNSRSEMNVSTLELGDSALYLCASSLLGQGNGGEQYFGPGTRLTVT.

V gene TRBV11-1 combines with J gene TRBJ2-5, with D hard to call. V shed 5 bases and J shed 2 bases, with 12 bases lying between them. Germline CDR1 SGHAT, CDR2 FQDESV (reference sequence). This CDR3 has 14 residues. Here the CDR3 reads CASSVDLGQETQYF. As DNA, the CDR3 is TGTGCCAGCAGCGTGGACCTAGGTCAAGAGACCCAGTACTTC. Combining the CDR3 with reference TRBV11-1 and TRBJ2-5 gives the whole variable domain EAEVAQSPRYKITEKSQAVAFWCDPISGHATLYWYRQILGQGPELLVQFQDESVVDDSQLPKDRFSAERLKGVDSTLKIQPAELGDSAMYLCASSVDLGQETQYFGPGTRLLVL.

The chain combines TRBV30 with TRBJ1-3, with TRBD1 identical over 7 bases. The CDR3 consists of 13 residues. Germline V lookup: CDR1 GTSNPN, CDR2 SVGIG (reference sequence). Unmatched junction bases numbered 4, after V lost 0 bases and J lost 8 bases. Here the CDR3 DNA reads TGTGCCTGGAGTGTGCTCGGGACAGACACCATATATTTT. Its protein product is CAWSVLGTDTIYF.

The genes are TRBV24-1 and TRBJ2-7, with D perhaps matching TRBD1 (6 bases). Germline CDR1 KGHDR, CDR2 SFDVKD. V was shortened by 4 bases and J by 4 bases, with 13 bases between the two germline ends. The CDR3 sequence is 14 residues long. The CDR3 coding sequence is TGTGCCACCAGTGACCCCGTGACAGGTTACGAGCAGTACTTC. Translating gives CATSDPVTGYEQYF.

The rearrangement links TRBV4-3 to TRBJ1-2, with 7 bases lining up with TRBD1. This CDR3 spans 13 amino acids. The V and J ends lost 5 bases and 6 bases, in that order; junction bases with no gene match: 6. Germline V gene lookup returns CDR1 LGHNA and CDR2 YSLEER. CDR3 amino acids: CASSEAQGNGYTF. The CDR3 nucleotides are TGCGCCAGCAGCGAGGCACAGGGGAATGGCTACACCTTC.

This clone was detected only once. The V call is TRBV7-2, the J call TRBJ1-6; D gene unclear. The CDR3 spans 15 residues. V shed 3 bases and J shed 8 bases, with 14 bases lying between them. Germline CDR1 and CDR2: SGHTA and FQGNSA. This CDR3 reads CASSLRAPGDSPLHF. CDR3 coding DNA: TGTGCCAGCAGCTTGAGGGCCCCCGGGGATTCACCCCTCCACTTT.

The chain couples TRBV2 to TRBJ1-5, with 8 bases fitting TRBD1. The CDR3 totals 13 residues. With 5 bases clipped from V and 5 bases from J, the junction kept 2 bases outside the gene matches. Germline V gene data show CDR1 as SNHLY and CDR2 as FYNNEI. The CDR3 nucleotides are TGTGCCAGCAGTCCGACAGGGGATCAGCCCCAGCATTTT. It yields the protein CASSPTGDQPQHF.

The rearrangement joins TRBV19 to TRBJ1-5; D is unresolved. The V gene lost 7 bases and the J gene lost 4 bases, with 11 bases spanning the gap. Germline V CDR1 and CDR2: LNHDA, SQIVND (reference sequence). This CDR3 spans 13 amino acids. CDR3 protein: CASTWLGNQPQHF. In nucleotides, the CDR3 is TGTGCCAGTACTTGGTTGGGAAATCAGCCCCAGCATTTT.

The gene calls are TRBV19 and TRBJ1-1, with D perhaps TRBD1 (5 bases). V shed 5 bases and J shed 6 bases, with 16 bases lying between them. CDR1 is LNHDA and CDR2 is SQIVND in the germline V gene (reference sequence). The CDR3 extends over 14 amino acids. The CDR3 bases are TGTGCCAGTAGTCCCCAGGGCCCGTTTGCTGAAGCTTTCTTT. It translates to CASSPQGPFAEAFF.